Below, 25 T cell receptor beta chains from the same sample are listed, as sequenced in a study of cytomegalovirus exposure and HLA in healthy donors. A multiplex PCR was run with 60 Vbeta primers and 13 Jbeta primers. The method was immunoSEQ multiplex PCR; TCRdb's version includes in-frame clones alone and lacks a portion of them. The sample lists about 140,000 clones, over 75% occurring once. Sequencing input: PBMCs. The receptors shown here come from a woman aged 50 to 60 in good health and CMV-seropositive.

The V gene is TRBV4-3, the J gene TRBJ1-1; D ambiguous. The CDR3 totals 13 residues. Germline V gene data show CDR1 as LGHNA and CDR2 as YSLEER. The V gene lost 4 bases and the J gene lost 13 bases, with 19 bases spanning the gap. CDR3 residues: CASSREVSTGGFF. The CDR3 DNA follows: TGCGCCAGCAGCCGAGAGGTTTCCACGGGAGGTTTCTTT.

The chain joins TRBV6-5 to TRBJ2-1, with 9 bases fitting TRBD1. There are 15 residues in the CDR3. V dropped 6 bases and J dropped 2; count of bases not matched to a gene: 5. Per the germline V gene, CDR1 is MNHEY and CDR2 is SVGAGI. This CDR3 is CASRDTGGAYNEQFF. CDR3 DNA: TGTGCCAGCAGGGACACAGGGGGCGCCTACAATGAGCAGTTCTTC.

The CDR3 loop reads CASSYSGTGGYTF. For the CDR3, the DNA is TGTGCCAGCAGTTACTCGGGTACGGGGGGCTACACCTTC. This rearrangement joins TRBV6-5 to TRBJ1-2; D gene ambiguous. The ends were cut back, 0 bases at V and 8 bases at J, with 10 bases in the middle. Germline V gives CDR1 MNHEY, CDR2 SVGAGI. The CDR3 totals 13 residues.

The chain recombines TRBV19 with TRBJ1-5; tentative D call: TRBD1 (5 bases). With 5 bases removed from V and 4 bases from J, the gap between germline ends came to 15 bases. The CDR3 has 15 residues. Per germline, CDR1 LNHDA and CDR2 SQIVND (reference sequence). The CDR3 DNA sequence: TGTGCCAGTAGTCCTGGGGCTTACATTAATCAGCCCCAGCATTTT. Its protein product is CASSPGAYINQPQHF.

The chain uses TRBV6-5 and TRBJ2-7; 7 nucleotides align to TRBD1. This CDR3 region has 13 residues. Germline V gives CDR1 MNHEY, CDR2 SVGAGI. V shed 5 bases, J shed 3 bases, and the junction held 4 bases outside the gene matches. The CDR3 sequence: CASSPGTDYEQYF. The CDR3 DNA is TGTGCCAGCAGTCCGGGGACAGACTACGAGCAGTACTTC.

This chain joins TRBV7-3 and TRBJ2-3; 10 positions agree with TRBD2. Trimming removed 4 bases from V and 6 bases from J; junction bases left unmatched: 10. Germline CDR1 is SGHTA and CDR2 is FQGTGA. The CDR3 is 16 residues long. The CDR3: CASSSPWSGGADTQYF. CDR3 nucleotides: TGTGCCAGCAGCTCGCCGTGGAGCGGGGGGGCTGATACGCAGTATTTT.

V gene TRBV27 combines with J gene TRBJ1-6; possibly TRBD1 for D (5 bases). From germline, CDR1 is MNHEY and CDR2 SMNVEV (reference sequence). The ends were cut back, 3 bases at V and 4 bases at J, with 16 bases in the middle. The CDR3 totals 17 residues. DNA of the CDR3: TGTGCCAGCAGTTTCAGGGTCACTCAAGGGTATAATTCACCCCTCCACTTT. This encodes CASSFRVTQGYNSPLHF.

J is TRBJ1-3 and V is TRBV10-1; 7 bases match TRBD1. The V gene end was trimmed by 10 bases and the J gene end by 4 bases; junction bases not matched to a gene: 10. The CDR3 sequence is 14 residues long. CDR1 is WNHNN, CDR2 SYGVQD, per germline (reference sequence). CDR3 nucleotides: TGCGCCAATAGGACAGGACGAAGGGGAAACACCATATATTTT. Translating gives CANRTGRRGNTIYF.

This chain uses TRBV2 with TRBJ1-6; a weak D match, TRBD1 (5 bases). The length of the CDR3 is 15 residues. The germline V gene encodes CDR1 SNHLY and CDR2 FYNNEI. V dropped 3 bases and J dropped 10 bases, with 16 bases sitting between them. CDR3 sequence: CASSEASQGESPLHF. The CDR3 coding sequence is TGTGCCAGCAGTGAGGCAAGTCAGGGTGAATCACCCCTCCACTTT.

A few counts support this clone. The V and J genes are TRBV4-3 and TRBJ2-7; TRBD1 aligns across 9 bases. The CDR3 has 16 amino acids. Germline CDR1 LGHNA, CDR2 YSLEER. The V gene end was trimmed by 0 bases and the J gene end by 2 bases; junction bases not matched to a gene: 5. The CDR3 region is CASSQDGGDRAYEQYF. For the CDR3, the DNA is TGCGCCAGCAGCCAAGATGGAGGGGACAGGGCCTACGAGCAGTACTTC.

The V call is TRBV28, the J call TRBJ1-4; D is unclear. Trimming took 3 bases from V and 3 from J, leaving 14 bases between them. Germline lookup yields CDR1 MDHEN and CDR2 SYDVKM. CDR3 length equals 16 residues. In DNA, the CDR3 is TGTGCCAGCAGTTTTACGGTCGGGATTGCTAATGAAAAACTGTTTTTT. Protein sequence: CASSFTVGIANEKLFF.

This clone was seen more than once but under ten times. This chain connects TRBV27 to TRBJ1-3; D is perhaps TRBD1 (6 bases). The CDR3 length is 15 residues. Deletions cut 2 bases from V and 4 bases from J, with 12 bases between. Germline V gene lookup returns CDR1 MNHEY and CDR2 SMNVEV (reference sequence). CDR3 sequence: CASSLKQGRGNTIYF. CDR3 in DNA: TGTGCCAGCAGTTTAAAACAGGGCCGGGGAAACACCATATATTTT.

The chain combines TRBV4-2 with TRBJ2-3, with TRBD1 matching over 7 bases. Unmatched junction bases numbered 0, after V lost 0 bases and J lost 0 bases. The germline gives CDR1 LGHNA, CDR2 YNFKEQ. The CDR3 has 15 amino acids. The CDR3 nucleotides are TGTGCCAGCAGCCAAGAGGGACAGAGCACAGATACGCAGTATTTT. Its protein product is CASSQEGQSTDTQYF.

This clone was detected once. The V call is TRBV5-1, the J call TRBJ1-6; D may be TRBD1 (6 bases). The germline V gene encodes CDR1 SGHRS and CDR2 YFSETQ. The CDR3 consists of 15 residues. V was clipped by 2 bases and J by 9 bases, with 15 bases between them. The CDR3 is CASSFGRGTGSPLHF. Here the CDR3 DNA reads TGCGCCAGCAGCTTTGGCAGGGGTACGGGTTCACCCCTCCACTTT.

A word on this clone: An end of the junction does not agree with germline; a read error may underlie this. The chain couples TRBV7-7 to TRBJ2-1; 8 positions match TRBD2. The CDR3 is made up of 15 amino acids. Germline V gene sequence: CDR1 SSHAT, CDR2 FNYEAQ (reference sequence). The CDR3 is CASSPGGLSADEQFF. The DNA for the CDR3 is TGTGCTAGCAGCCCGGGGGGGCTTTCAGCCGATGAGCAGTTCTTC.

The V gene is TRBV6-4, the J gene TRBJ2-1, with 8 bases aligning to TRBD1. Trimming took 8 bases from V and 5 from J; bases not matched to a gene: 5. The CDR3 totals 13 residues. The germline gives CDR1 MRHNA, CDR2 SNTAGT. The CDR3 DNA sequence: TGTGCCAGCGGACAGGGACTGGACAATGAGCAGTTCTTC. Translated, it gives CASGQGLDNEQFF.

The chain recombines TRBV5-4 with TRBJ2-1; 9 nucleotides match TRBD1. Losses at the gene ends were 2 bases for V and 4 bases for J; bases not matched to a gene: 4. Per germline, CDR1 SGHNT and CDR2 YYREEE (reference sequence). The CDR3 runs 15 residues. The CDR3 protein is CASSFGQGYYNEQFF. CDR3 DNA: TGTGCCAGCAGCTTCGGACAGGGGTATTACAATGAGCAGTTCTTC.

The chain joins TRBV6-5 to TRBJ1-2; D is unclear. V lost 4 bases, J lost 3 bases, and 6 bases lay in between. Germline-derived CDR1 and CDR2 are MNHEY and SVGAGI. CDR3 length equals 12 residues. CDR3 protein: CASSSPYYGYTF. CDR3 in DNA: TGTGCCAGCAGTTCCCCTTACTATGGCTACACCTTC.

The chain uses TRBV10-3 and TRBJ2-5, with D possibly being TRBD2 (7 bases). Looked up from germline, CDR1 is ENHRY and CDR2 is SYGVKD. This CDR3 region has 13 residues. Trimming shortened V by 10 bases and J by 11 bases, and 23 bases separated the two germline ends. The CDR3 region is CASTGVGGREQYF. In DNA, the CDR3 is TGTGCCAGCACAGGAGTGGGGGGGCGTGAGCAGTACTTC.

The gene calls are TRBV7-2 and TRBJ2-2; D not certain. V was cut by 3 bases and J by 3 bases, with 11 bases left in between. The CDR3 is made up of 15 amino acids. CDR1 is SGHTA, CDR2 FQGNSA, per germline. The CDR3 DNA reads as TGTGCCAGCAGCTTGCTCAAACAGCACACCGGGGAGCTGTTTTTT. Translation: CASSLLKQHTGELFF.

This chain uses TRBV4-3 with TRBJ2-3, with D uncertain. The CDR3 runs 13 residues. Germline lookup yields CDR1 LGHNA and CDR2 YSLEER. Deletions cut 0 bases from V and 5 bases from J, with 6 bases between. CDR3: CASSQDNGDTQYF. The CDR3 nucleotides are TGCGCCAGCAGCCAAGATAACGGAGATACGCAGTATTTT.

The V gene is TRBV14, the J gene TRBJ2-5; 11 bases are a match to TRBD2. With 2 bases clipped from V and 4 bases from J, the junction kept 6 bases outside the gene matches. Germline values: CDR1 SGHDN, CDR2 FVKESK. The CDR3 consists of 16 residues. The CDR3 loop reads CASSQLLAGGRETQYF. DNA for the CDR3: TGTGCCAGCAGCCAACTTCTAGCGGGAGGAAGAGAGACCCAGTACTTC.

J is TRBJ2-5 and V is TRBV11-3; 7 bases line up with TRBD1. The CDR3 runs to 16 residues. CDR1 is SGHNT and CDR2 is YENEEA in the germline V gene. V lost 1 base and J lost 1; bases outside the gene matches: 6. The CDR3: CASSLGQGMGQETQYF. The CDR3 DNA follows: TGTGCCAGCAGCTTAGGACAGGGAATGGGCCAAGAGACCCAGTACTTC. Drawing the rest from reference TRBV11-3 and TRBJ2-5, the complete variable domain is EAGVVQSPRYKIIEKKQPVAFWCNPISGHNTLYWYLQNLGQGPELLIRYENEEAVDDSQLPKDRFSAERLKGVDSTLKIQPAELGDSAVYLCASSLGQGMGQETQYFGPGTRLLVL.

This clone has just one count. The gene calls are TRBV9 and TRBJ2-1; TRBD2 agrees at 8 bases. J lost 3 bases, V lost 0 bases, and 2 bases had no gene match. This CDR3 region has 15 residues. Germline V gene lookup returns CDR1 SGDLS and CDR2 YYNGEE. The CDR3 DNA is TGTGCCAGCAGCGTAGTCGGGGGGGACTACAATGAGCAGTTCTTC. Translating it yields CASSVVGGDYNEQFF.

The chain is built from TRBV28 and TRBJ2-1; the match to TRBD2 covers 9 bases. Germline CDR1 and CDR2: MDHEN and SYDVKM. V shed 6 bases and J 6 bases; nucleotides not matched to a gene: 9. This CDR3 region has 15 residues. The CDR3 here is CASRRQRGAFNEQFF. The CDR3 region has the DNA TGTGCCAGCAGGCGGCAGCGGGGGGCCTTCAATGAGCAGTTCTTC.